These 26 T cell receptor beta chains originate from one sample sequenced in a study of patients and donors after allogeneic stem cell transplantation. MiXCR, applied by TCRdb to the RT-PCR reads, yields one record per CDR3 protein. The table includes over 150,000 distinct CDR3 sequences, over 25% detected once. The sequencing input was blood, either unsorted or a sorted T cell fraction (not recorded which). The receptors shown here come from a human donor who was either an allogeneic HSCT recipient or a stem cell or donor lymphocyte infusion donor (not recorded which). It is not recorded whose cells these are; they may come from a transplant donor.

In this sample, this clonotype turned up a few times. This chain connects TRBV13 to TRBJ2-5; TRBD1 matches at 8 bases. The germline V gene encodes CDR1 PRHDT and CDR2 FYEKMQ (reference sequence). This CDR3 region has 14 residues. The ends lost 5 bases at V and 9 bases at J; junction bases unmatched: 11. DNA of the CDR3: TGTGCCAGCAGCATAGACAGGGGCCCTGCGGCCCAGTACTTC. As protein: CASSIDRGPAAQYF.

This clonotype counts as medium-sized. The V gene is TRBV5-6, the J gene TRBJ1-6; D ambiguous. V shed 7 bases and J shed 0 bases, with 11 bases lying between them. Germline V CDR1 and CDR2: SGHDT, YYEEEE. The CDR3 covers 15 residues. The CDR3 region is CASGRRSSYNSPLHF. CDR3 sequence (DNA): TGTGCCAGCGGGAGGAGGAGCTCCTATAATTCACCCCTCCACTTT.

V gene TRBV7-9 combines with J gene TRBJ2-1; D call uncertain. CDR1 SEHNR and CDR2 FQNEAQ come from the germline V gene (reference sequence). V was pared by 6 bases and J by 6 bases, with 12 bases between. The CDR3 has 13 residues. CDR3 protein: CASRPWEPNEQFF. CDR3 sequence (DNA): TGTGCCAGCAGGCCCTGGGAACCCAATGAGCAGTTCTTC.

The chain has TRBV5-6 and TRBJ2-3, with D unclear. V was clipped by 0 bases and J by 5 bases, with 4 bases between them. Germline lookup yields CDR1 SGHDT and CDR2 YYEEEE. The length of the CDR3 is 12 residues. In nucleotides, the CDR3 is TGTGCCAGCAGCTTGGCCGTAGATACGCAGTATTTT. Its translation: CASSLAVDTQYF.

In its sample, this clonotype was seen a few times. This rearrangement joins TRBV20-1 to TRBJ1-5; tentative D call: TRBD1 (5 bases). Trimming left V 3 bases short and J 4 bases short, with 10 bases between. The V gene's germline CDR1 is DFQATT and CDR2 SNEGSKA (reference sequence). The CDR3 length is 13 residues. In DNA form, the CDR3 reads TGCAGTGCTAGTCGGGACGGAAATCAGCCCCAGCATTTT. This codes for CSASRDGNQPQHF.

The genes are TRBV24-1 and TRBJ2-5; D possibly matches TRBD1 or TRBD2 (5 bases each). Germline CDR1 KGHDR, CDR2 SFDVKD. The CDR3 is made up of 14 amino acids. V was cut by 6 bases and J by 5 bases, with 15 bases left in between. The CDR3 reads CATSRGGGPETQYF. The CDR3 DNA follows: TGTGCCACCAGTCGCGGTGGGGGTCCGGAGACCCAGTACTTC.

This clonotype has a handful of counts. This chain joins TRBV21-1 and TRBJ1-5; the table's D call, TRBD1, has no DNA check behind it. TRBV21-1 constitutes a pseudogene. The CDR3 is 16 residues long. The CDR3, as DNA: TGTGCCAGCAGCCCAAAGAGAACCGCAGGGGTGCAGCCCCAGCATTTT. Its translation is CASSPKRTAGVQPQHF.

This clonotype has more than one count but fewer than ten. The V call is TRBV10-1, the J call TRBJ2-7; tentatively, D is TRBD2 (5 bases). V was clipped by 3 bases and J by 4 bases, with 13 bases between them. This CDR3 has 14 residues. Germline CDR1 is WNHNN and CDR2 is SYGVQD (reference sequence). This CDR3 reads CASSDGSGSYEQYF. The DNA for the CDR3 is TGCGCCAGCAGTGATGGGAGCGGATCTTACGAGCAGTACTTC.

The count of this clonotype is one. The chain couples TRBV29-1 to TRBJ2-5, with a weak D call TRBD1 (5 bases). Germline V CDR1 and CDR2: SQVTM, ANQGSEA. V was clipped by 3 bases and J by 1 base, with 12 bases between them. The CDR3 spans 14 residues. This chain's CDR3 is CSVEKPTVQETQYF. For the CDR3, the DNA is TGCAGCGTTGAGAAGCCGACAGTCCAAGAGACCCAGTACTTC.

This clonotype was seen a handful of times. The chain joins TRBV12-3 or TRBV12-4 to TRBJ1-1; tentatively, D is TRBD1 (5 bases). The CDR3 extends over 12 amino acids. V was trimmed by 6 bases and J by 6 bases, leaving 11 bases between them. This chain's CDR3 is CASSAGWAEAFF. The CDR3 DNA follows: TGTGCCAGCAGCGCAGGGTGGGCTGAAGCTTTCTTT.

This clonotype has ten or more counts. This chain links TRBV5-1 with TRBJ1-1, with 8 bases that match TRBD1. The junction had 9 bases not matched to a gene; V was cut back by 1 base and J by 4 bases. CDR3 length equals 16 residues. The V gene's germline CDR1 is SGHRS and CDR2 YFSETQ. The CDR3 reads CASSLTTGGSSTEAFF. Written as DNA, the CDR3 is TGCGCCAGCAGCTTGACTACAGGGGGGTCGAGCACTGAAGCTTTCTTT.

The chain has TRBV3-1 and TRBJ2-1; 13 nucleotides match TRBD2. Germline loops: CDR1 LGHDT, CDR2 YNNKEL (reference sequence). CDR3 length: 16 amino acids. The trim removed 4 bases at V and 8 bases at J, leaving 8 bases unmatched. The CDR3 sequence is CASSPPGLAGPYEQFF. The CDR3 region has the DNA TGTGCCAGCAGCCCCCCGGGACTAGCGGGACCGTATGAGCAGTTCTTC.

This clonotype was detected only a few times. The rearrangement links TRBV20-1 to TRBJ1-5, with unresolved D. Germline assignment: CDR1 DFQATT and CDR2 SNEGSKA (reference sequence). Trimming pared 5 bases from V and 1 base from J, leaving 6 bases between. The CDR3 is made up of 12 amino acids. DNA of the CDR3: TGCAGTGCTGGACCGAGCAATCAGCCCCAGCATTTT. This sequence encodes CSAGPSNQPQHF.

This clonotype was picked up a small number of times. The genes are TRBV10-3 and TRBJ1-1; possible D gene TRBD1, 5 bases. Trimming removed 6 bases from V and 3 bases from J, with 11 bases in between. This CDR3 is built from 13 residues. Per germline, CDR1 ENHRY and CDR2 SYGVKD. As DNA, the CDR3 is TGTGCCATCAGGCCCCTGGGGGACACTGAAGCTTTCTTT. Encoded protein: CAIRPLGDTEAFF.

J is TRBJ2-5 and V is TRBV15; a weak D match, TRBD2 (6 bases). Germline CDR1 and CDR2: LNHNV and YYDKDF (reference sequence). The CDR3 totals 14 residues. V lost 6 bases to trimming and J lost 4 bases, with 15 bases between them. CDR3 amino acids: CATSSFAGRETQYF. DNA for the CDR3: TGTGCCACCAGTTCCTTTGCCGGGAGAGAGACCCAGTACTTC.

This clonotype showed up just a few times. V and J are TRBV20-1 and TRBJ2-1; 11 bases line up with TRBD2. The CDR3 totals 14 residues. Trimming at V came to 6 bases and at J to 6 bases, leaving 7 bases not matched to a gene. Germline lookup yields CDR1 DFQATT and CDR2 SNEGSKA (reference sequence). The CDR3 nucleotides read TGCAGTGCCAATCTAGCGGGAGGCAGCAATGAGCAGTTCTTC. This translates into CSANLAGGSNEQFF.

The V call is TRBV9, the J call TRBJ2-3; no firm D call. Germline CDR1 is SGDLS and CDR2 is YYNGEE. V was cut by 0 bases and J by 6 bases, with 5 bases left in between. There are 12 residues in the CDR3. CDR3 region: CASSVGTDTQYF. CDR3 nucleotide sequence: TGTGCCAGCAGCGTAGGGACCGATACGCAGTATTTT.

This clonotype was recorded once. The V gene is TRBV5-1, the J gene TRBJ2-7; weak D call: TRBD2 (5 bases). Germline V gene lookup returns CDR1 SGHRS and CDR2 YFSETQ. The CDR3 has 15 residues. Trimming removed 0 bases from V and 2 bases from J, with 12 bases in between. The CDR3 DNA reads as TGCGCCAGCAGCTTGGTAGGCGGGCCGACCTACGAGCAGTACTTC. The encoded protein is CASSLVGGPTYEQYF.

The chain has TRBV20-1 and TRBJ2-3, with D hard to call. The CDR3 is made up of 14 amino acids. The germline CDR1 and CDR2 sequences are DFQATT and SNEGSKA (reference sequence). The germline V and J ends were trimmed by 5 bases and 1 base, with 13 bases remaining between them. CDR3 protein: CSAPKPGGTDTQYF. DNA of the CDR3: TGCAGTGCTCCTAAGCCCGGCGGCACAGATACGCAGTATTTT.

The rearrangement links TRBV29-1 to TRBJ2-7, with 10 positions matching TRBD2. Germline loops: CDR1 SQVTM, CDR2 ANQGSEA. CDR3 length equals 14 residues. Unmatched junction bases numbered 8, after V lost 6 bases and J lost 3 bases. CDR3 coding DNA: TGCAGCGTAGCTAGCGGGAGAGGCGTCTACGAGCAGTACTTC. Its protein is CSVASGRGVYEQYF.

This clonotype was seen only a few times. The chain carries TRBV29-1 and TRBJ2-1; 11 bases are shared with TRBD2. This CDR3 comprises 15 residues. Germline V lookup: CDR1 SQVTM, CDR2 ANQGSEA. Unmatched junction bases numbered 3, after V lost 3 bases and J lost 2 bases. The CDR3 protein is CSVDGTSGAYNEQFF. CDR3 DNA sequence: TGCAGCGTTGACGGGACTAGCGGCGCCTACAATGAGCAGTTCTTC.

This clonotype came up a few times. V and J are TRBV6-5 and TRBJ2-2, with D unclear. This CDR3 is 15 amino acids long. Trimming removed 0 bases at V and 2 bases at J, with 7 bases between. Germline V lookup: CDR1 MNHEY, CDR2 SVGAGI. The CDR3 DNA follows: TGTGCCAGCAGTTACTCCGCAGGAAACACCGGGGAGCTGTTTTTT. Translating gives CASSYSAGNTGELFF.

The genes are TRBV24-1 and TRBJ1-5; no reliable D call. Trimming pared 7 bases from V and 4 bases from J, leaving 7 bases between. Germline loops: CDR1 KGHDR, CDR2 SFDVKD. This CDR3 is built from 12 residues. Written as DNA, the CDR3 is TGTGCCACCAGGCCGGAGAATCAGCCCCAGCATTTT. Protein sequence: CATRPENQPQHF.

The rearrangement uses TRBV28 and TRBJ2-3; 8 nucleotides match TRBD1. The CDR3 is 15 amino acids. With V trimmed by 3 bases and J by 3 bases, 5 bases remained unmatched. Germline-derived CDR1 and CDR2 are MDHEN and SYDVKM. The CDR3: CASSLRQGITDTQYF. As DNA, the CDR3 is TGTGCCAGCAGTTTGAGACAGGGGATAACAGATACGCAGTATTTT. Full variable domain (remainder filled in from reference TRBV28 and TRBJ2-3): DVKVTQSSRYLVKRTGEKVFLECVQDMDHENMFWYRQDPGLGLRLIYFSYDVKMKEKGDIPEGYSVSREKKERFSLILESASTNQTSMYLCASSLRQGITDTQYFGPGTRLTVL.

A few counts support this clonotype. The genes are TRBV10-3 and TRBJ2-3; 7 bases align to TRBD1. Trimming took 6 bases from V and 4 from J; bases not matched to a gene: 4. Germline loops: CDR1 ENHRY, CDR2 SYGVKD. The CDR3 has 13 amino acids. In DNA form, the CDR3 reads TGTGCCATCAGCCATCAGGGGGCAGATACGCAGTATTTT. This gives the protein CAISHQGADTQYF.

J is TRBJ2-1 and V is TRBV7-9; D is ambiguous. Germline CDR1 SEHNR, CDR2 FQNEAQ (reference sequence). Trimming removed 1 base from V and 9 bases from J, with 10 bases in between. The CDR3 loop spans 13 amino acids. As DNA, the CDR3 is TGTGCCAGCAGCTTAGAAAGTGCGATTGAGCAGTTCTTC. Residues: CASSLESAIEQFF. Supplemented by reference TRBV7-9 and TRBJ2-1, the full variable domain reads DTGVSQNPRHKITKRGQNVTFRCDPISEHNRLYWYRQTLGQGPEFLTYFQNEAQLEKSRLLSDRFSAERPKGSFSTLEIQRTEQGDSAMYLCASSLESAIEQFFGPGTRLTVL.